This T cell receptor beta chain comes out of a study of B cell selection in AIRE deficiency. Original processing methods: Roughly 59,000 patient and approximately 1x10^5 healthy donor TCRbeta sequences came from Tregs. Sequencing used immunoSEQ multiplex PCR; TCRdb keeps in-frame clones, though not all of them. V and J calls and clone size are copied from that table; D and trimming were computed from the DNA. The sample lists about 21,000 clones; approximately 94% were seen once. Regulatory T cells were sorted as CD4+CD25hiCD127low/negative cells. The sample taken for sequencing was Tregs sorted from PBMCs. This TCR came from a human donor with AIRE deficiency.

CDR3 amino acids: CASSSTHKYTQYF. In DNA form, the CDR3 reads TGTGCCAGCAGCTCGACCCATAAGTATACGCAGTATTTT. V and J are TRBV7-3 and TRBJ2-3; D not resolved. Germline assignment: CDR1 SGHTA and CDR2 FQGTGA. This CDR3 spans 13 amino acids. V lost 4 bases, J lost 7 bases, and 12 bases lay in between.